Shown below are 21 T cell receptor beta chains from a single sample sequenced in a study of blood T cell repertoires in COVID-19. Clones were sequenced by immunoSEQ multiplex PCR, and TCRdb holds only the in-frame ones, with some missing. Altogether fewer than 100,000 clones are present, 87% being singletons, with the ten largest covering 4.5% to 5%. Sequences were obtained from peripheral blood. Every receptor here comes from a woman older than 75 with acute or convalescent COVID-19.

V usage is TRBV6-5 and J usage is TRBJ2-7; tentatively, D is TRBD2 (5 bases). This CDR3 contains 11 residues. CDR1 and CDR2 (germline): MNHEY, SVGAGI. Trimming cost V 8 bases and J 3 bases, with 8 bases left between them. This CDR3 reads CASGRGYEQYF. CDR3 nucleotides: TGTGCCAGCGGGAGAGGCTACGAGCAGTACTTC.

The chain combines TRBV21-1 with TRBJ1-5; the table's D call, TRBD1, was not checked against the DNA. TRBV21-1 is shown as a pseudogene. There are 15 residues in the CDR3. The CDR3 here is CASTLGQGGDQPQHF. DNA of the CDR3: TGTGCCAGCACTCTAGGACAGGGAGGAGATCAGCCCCAGCATTTT.

The gene calls are TRBV14 and TRBJ1-2, with D possibly matching TRBD1 (5 bases). Germline V gene lookup returns CDR1 SGHDN and CDR2 FVKESK. V was cut by 1 base and J by 2 bases, with 11 bases left in between. The CDR3 consists of 15 residues. The CDR3 DNA is TGTGCCAGCAGCCAAGTTCGGGGGAAAAACTATGGCTACACCTTC. Its translation: CASSQVRGKNYGYTF.

The chain combines TRBV5-1 with TRBJ1-1; D perhaps matches TRBD1 (6 bases). V shed 4 bases and J shed 8 bases, with 12 bases lying between them. Per the germline V gene, CDR1 is SGHRS and CDR2 is YFSETQ. The CDR3 is made up of 12 amino acids. CDR3: CASSLGQKEAFF. For the CDR3, the DNA is TGCGCCAGCAGCCTGGGACAAAAAGAAGCTTTCTTT.

The J gene is TRBJ1-1, the V gene TRBV11-2; D is unresolved. V was clipped by 1 base and J by 2 bases, with 11 bases between them. Germline V gives CDR1 SGHAT, CDR2 FQNNGV. There are 15 residues in the CDR3. Here the CDR3 reads CASSLAGLANTEAFF. CDR3 nucleotide sequence: TGTGCCAGCAGCTTAGCCGGCCTAGCTAACACTGAAGCTTTCTTT.

The rearrangement links TRBV5-1 to TRBJ2-7; 7 nucleotides line up with TRBD1. CDR1 is SGHRS, CDR2 YFSETQ, per germline. The CDR3 is 14 residues long. V shed 2 bases, J shed 0 bases, and the junction held 2 bases outside the gene matches. As DNA, the CDR3 is TGCGCCAGCAGCTTACGGACAGGCTCCTACGAGCAGTACTTC. Residues: CASSLRTGSYEQYF.

This clone was found once. The chain has TRBV9 and TRBJ1-6, with TRBD1 as a possible D gene (6 bases). Trimming removed 0 bases from V and 7 bases from J, with 11 bases in between. CDR3 size: 15 residues. Germline CDR1 SGDLS, CDR2 YYNGEE. CDR3 protein: CASSVEIGQNSPLHF. In DNA form, the CDR3 reads TGTGCCAGCAGCGTAGAGATTGGACAGAATTCACCCCTCCACTTT.

The V call is TRBV30, the J call TRBJ1-1, with 7 bases matching TRBD1. This CDR3 region has 16 residues. Per the germline V gene, CDR1 is GTSNPN and CDR2 is SVGIG (reference sequence). The V gene end was trimmed by 2 bases and the J gene end by 1 base; junction bases not matched to a gene: 10. CDR3 loop: CAWSPRDRFSNTEAFF. The CDR3 DNA follows: TGTGCCTGGAGTCCCCGGGACAGATTTTCGAACACTGAAGCTTTCTTT.

This clone showed up just a few times. The chain recombines TRBV9 with TRBJ2-7, with D possibly matching TRBD2 (5 bases). CDR1 SGDLS and CDR2 YYNGEE come from the germline V gene. This CDR3 contains 14 residues. The V end was cut by 4 bases, the J end by 7 bases, with 18 bases between. CDR3 loop: CASSSRRGIGEQYF. CDR3 sequence (DNA): TGTGCCAGCAGCTCTAGGAGAGGGATTGGGGAGCAGTACTTC.

The DNA of the CDR3 is TGTGCCACCAGTACAGAGGAGGGACTTCTGAACACTGAAGCTTTCTTT. Translation gives CATSTEEGLLNTEAFF. V usage is TRBV15 and J usage is TRBJ1-1; D is perhaps TRBD1 (5 bases). Germline CDR1 reads LNHNV; CDR2 reads YYDKDF (reference sequence). Between the trimmed V and J ends, which lost 6 bases and 0 bases, there was a span of 17 bases. The CDR3 sequence is 16 residues long.

The chain is built from TRBV6-4 and TRBJ2-2; 8 positions agree with TRBD2. V was pared by 6 bases and J by 7 bases, with 16 bases of the junction left unmatched. The CDR3 is 17 amino acids. Germline loops: CDR1 MRHNA, CDR2 SNTAGT. The CDR3 is CASSEDKPGLVRGELFF. The DNA for the CDR3 is TGTGCCAGCAGCGAAGATAAACCGGGACTAGTACGCGGGGAGCTGTTTTTT.

The V gene is TRBV7-6, the J gene TRBJ2-1, with TRBD2 matching over 9 bases. The CDR3 sequence is 15 residues long. V gave up 4 bases and J gave up 4 bases; unmatched junction bases: 5. Germline-derived CDR1 and CDR2 are SGHVS and FNYEAQ. CDR3 protein: CASSSQTSGYNEQFF. For the CDR3, the DNA is TGTGCCAGCAGCTCCCAGACTAGCGGTTACAATGAGCAGTTCTTC.

This chain joins TRBV18 and TRBJ1-1; D is possibly TRBD1 (5 bases). The germline V and J ends were trimmed by 3 bases and 6 bases, with 11 bases remaining between them. Germline CDR1 is KGHSH and CDR2 is LQKENI. The CDR3 is 13 amino acids. DNA for the CDR3: TGTGCCAGCTCACCGACCGGGGGGTCTGAAGCTTTCTTT. Protein: CASSPTGGSEAFF.

CDR3 coding DNA: TGTGCCAGTAGTATAGAGGAAACCGGGGCCTATAATTCACCCCTCCACTTT. This gives the protein CASSIEETGAYNSPLHF. The rearrangement joins TRBV19 to TRBJ1-6; D remains ambiguous. Per germline, CDR1 LNHDA and CDR2 SQIVND (reference sequence). The V end lost 0 bases, the J end lost 2 bases, and 11 bases lay between the germline ends. The CDR3 consists of 17 residues.

This chain uses TRBV19 with TRBJ2-3; D might be TRBD1 (5 bases). CDR3 length equals 13 residues. Germline loops: CDR1 LNHDA, CDR2 SQIVND (reference sequence). Trimming took off 5 bases at V and 1 base at J, with 7 bases between the two ends. DNA for the CDR3: TGTGCCAGTAGTGGGGCACGCACAGATACGCAGTATTTT. It is translated as CASSGARTDTQYF.

The J gene is TRBJ1-1, the V gene TRBV19; D uncertain. Germline CDR1 reads LNHDA; CDR2 reads SQIVND (reference sequence). The CDR3 spans 16 residues. Trimming removed 1 base from V and 1 base from J, with 13 bases in between. CDR3 residues: CASSIGRARGNTEAFF. In DNA form, the CDR3 reads TGTGCCAGTAGTATAGGGCGGGCGCGGGGGAACACTGAAGCTTTCTTT. Using reference TRBV19 and TRBJ1-1 for the parts outside the CDR3, the full variable domain is DGGITQSPKYLFRKEGQNVTLSCEQNLNHDAMYWYRQDPGQGLRLIYYSQIVNDFQKGDIAEGYSVSREKKESFPLTVTSAQKNPTAFYLCASSIGRARGNTEAFFGQGTRLTVV.

A word on this clone: The junction shows a germline mismatch at one end, possibly a read error. The J gene is TRBJ2-3, the V gene TRBV24-1, with 10 nucleotides matching TRBD1. The CDR3 loop spans 15 amino acids. The germline gives CDR1 KGHDR, CDR2 SFDVKD. The DNA for the CDR3 is TGTGCCACAAGTGATTACGGGACAGGGGAAGATACGCAGTATTTT. This codes for CATSDYGTGEDTQYF.

The count of this clone is one. V is TRBV18 and J is TRBJ2-2; maybe TRBD1 (6 bases). V lost 6 bases to trimming and J lost 5 bases, with 16 bases between them. Per germline, CDR1 KGHSH and CDR2 LQKENI. CDR3 length equals 15 residues. DNA of the CDR3: TGTGCCAGCTCCCCCCTACAGGGTAGGACCGGGGAGCTGTTTTTT. It encodes CASSPLQGRTGELFF.

The rearrangement links TRBV2 to TRBJ1-5, with 7 bases identical to TRBD1. Germline trimming cut 3 bases from V and 3 bases from J; bases unmatched to any gene: 5. CDR1 is SNHLY and CDR2 is FYNNEI in the germline V gene. The CDR3 totals 15 residues. The CDR3 nucleotides read TGTGCCAGCAGTGAGAACAGGGGTAACAATCAGCCCCAGCATTTT. This gives the protein CASSENRGNNQPQHF.

The chain is built from TRBV4-2 and TRBJ2-1; D call uncertain. This CDR3 is built from 12 residues. V was trimmed by 4 bases and J by 9 bases, leaving 10 bases between them. CDR1 and CDR2 from the germline V gene are LGHNA and YNFKEQ. The CDR3, as DNA: TGTGCCAGCAGCCCAAACCTGGCTGAGCAGTTCTTC. Protein product: CASSPNLAEQFF.

The chain has TRBV7-2 and TRBJ1-6; D is ambiguous. Looked up from germline, CDR1 is SGHTA and CDR2 is FQGNSA. The CDR3 sequence is 15 residues long. Deletions cut 1 base from V and 4 bases from J, with 8 bases between. CDR3 coding DNA: TGTGCCAGCAGCTTAGGGTCGGGATATAATTCACCCCTCCACTTT. Translating it yields CASSLGSGYNSPLHF.